This entry features one T cell receptor beta chain sequence. The data were obtained in a study of beta chain features in type 1 diabetes. Overall study context: The study found patients and healthy donors alike in age, gender and cell yields.

In germline, CDR1 is SGHTA, CDR2 FQGTGA. The CDR3 spans 16 residues. Trimming at V came to 1 base and at J to 4 bases, leaving 5 bases not matched to a gene. cDNA synthesis used the whole RNA isolate, giving expressed TCRB sequences. TCRdb's copy holds only in-frame clones and misses some; the assay was immunoSEQ multiplex PCR. The data hold hundreds of thousands of clones, with 15% to 17% observed a single time. The sequenced material came from naive CD4+ T cells from blood. The rearrangement uses TRBV7-3 and TRBJ2-2, with 8 bases matching TRBD2. The clonotype comes from a man younger than 35 in good health. CDR3 bases: TGTGCCAGCAGCTTAAAATACAGCGGGAGCACCGGGGAGCTGTTTTTT. Protein sequence: CASSLKYSGSTGELFF.